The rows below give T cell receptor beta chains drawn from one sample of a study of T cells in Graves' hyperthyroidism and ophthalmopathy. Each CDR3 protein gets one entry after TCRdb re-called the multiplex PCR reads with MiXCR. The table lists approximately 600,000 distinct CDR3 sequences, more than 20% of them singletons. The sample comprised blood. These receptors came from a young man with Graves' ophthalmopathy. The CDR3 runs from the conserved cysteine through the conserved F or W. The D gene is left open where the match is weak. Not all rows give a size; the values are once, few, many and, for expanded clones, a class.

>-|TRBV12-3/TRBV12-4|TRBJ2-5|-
TGTGCCAGCAGCCCCCAACCCAGGGCAGAGACCCAGTACTTC
CASSPQPRAETQYF
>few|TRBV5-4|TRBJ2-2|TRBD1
TGTGCCAGCAGCCCCCGGACAGGGGCTAATGCCGGGGAGCTGTTTTTT
CASSPRTGANAGELFF
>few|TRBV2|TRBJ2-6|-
TGTGCCAGCAGTGATCTAGCTGGGGCCAACGTCCTGACTTTC
CASSDLAGANVLTF
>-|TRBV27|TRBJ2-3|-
TGTGCCAGCAGTTTTGGGACCACAGATACGCAGTATTTT
CASSFGTTDTQYF
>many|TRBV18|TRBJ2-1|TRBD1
TGTGCCAGCGATCAACAGGGGCAGTATTACAATGAGCAGTTCTTC
CASDQQGQYYNEQFF
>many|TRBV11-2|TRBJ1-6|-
TGTGCCAGCAGCGCTCTGCCGGAGGCACCCCTCCACTTT
CASSALPEAPLHF
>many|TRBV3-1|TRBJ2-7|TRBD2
TGTGCCAGCAGCCAAGATCAGACTAGCGGGTTCGCCTACGAGCAGTACTTC
CASSQDQTSGFAYEQYF
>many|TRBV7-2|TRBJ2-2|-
TGTGCCAGCAGCTTAAGAGCCGGGACACCAGTGGCCGGGGAGCTGTTTTTT
CASSLRAGTPVAGELFF
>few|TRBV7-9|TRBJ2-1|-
TGTGCCAGCAGCAAACGGGACTTTAACAATGAGCAGTTCTTC
CASSKRDFNNEQFF
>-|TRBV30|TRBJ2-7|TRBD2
TGTGCCTGTTCACAGGGACTAGGGTCCTACGAGCAGTACTTC
CACSQGLGSYEQYF
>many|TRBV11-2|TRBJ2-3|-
TGTGCCAGCAGCTTAAGGGGCATGACAGATACGCAGTATTTT
CASSLRGMTDTQYF
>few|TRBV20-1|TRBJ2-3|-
TGCAGTGCGGCAGGACGCCAGGATACGCAGTATTTT
CSAAGRQDTQYF
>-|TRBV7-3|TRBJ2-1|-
TGTGCCAGCAGCTTAATTGACAGCTCCTACAATGAGCAGTTCTTC
CASSLIDSSYNEQFF
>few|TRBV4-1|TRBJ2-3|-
TGCGCCAGCAGACCGATAGGAAACACAGATACGCAGTATTTT
CASRPIGNTDTQYF
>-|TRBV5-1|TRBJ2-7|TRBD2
TGCGCCAGCAGCATTGGTGGGACTAGCGGGAGTAACGAGCAGTACTTC
CASSIGGTSGSNEQYF
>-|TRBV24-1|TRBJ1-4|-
TGTGCCACCAGTGAAGATAATGAAAAACTGTTTTTT
CATSEDNEKLFF
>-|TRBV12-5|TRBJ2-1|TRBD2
TGTGCTAGCGGGCCCAGCGGGAGGGGTAATGAGCAGTTCTTC
CASGPSGRGNEQFF
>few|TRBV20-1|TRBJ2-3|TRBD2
TGCAGTGCTAGAAAACAAAGCGCGGGACTAGCTGGGACAGATACGCAGTATTTT
CSARKQSAGLAGTDTQYF
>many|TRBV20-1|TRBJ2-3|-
TGCAGTGCTAGTCGTAAGCGGGGCACAGATACGCAGTATTTT
CSASRKRGTDTQYF
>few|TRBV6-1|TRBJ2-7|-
-
CASSDPILRARYEQYF
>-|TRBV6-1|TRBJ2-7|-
TGTGCCAGCAGCCCACAGGAGACGGGCCCCTACGAGCAGTACTTC
CASSPQETGPYEQYF
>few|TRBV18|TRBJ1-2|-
TGTGCCAGCTCACCAAACAGACGAGACTATGGCTACACCTTC
CASSPNRRDYGYTF
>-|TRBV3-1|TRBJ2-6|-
TGTGCCAGCAGCCACTTCCAGGGGGGCCCTCTATTGGGTGGGGCCAACGTCCTGACTTTC
CASSHFQGGPLLGGANVLTF
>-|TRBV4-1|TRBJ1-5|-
TGCGCCAGCAGCCTCGACTTCCCCAGTCAGCCCCAGCATTTT
CASSLDFPSQPQHF
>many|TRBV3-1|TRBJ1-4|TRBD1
TGTGCCAGCAGCCCGACAGGGGGGAATGAAAAACTGTTTTTT
CASSPTGGNEKLFF
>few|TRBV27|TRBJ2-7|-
TGTGCCAGCAGCACAGGTAGACAGTCCTACGAGCAGTACTTC
CASSTGRQSYEQYF
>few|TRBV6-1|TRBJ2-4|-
TGTGCCAGCAGTGACCTGGTAGCCAAAAACATTCAGTACTTC
CASSDLVAKNIQYF
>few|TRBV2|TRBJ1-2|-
TGTGCCAGCAGTGACGACGGGAACTATGGCTACACCTTC
CASSDDGNYGYTF
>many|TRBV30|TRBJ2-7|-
TGTGCCTGGAGGACGGACGGAGCCTACGAGCAGTACTTC
CAWRTDGAYEQYF
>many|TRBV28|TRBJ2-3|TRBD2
TGTGCCAGCAGGGGCGGGGGAAACACAGATACGCAGTATTTT
CASRGGGNTDTQYF
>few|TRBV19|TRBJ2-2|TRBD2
TGTGCCAGTATAGGGCTAGCGGGATCAAACACCGGGGAGCTGTTTTTT
CASIGLAGSNTGELFF
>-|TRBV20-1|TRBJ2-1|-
TGCAGTGCTAGAGTTCTAGCAAGGAATGAGCAGTTCTTC
CSARVLARNEQFF
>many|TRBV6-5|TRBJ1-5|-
TGTGCCAGCAGTCCCCAGCAGGGCCTGGGCATAGGCAATCAGCCCCAGCATTTT
CASSPQQGLGIGNQPQHF